Sequencing of this T cell receptor beta chain was carried out in a study of shared T cell receptors in the human thymus. CDR3 length equals 17 residues. Germline trimming cut 2 bases from V and 2 bases from J; bases unmatched to any gene: 12. Germline V CDR1 and CDR2: SGHNT, YENEEA. TCRdb keeps only in-frame clones here, not all; method: immunoSEQ multiplex PCR. The repertoire has some 720,000 clones, over 75% of them found once; the top ten carry around 0.0099%. This clone showed up just once. The same data also contributed to another study, on human thymus T cells. That publication notes: Corrective surgery for congenital heart defects was being performed on the healthy Finnish infants who were the donors. The thymus tissue came from resections taken during corrective heart surgery. Thymic and blood repertoires showed apparently biased V and J gene usage.

This rearrangement joins TRBV11-3 to TRBJ2-7, with 7 bases matching TRBD2. Material: thymocytes. This sequence was found in a boy younger than two with a congenital heart defect. The CDR3 nucleotides are TGTGCCAGCAGCTTACCCCCCAAGGGGCGGGAGCCCTACGAGCAGTACTTC. Amino acids: CASSLPPKGREPYEQYF.